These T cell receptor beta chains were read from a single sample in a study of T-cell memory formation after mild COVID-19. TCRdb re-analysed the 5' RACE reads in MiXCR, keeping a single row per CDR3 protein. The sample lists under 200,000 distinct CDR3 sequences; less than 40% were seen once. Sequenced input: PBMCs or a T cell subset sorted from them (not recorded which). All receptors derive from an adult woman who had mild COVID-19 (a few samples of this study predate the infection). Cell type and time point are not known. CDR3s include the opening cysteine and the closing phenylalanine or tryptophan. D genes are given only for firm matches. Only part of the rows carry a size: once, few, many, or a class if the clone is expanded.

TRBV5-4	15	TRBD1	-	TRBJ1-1	CASNPGQGLNTEAFF	TGTGCCAGCAATCCCGGACAGGGCCTGAACACTGAAGCTTTCTTT
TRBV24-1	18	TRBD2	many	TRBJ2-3	CATSDLWSSGRGTDTQYF	TGTGCCACCAGTGATTTATGGAGTAGCGGGAGAGGCACAGATACGCAGTATTTT
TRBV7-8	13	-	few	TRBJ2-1	CASRGTNYNEQFF	TGTGCCAGCCGGGGGACCAACTACAATGAGCAGTTCTTC
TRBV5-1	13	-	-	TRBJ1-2	CASSSVGDYGYTF	TGCGCCAGCAGCTCGGTAGGGGACTATGGCTACACCTTC
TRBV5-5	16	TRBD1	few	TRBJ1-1	CASSLGQGAMRTEAFF	TGTGCCAGCAGCTTGGGACAGGGGGCTATGAGGACTGAAGCTTTCTTT
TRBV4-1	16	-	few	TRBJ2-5	CASSQGNENIRETQYF	TGCGCCAGCAGCCAAGGGAACGAAAACATACGGGAGACCCAGTACTTC
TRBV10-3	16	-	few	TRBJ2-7	CAISRGEGESSYEQYF	TGTGCCATCAGCCGAGGTGAGGGGGAATCCTCCTACGAGCAGTACTTC
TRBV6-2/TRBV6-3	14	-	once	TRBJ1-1	CASSYSAGATEAFF	TGTGCCAGCAGTTACTCGGCAGGAGCCACTGAAGCTTTCTTT
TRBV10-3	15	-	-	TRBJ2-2	CAISEGRGNTGELFF	TGTGCCATCAGTGAGGGACGGGGAAACACCGGGGAGCTGTTTTTT
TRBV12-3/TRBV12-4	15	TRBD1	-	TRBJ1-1	CASSSYRGLNTEAFF	TGTGCCAGCAGTTCCTACAGGGGGCTGAACACTGAAGCTTTCTTT
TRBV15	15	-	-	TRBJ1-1	CATSRGRSGGPEAFF	TGTGCCACCAGCAGAGGAAGAAGCGGGGGACCTGAAGCTTTCTTT
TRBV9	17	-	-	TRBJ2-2	CASSINQRDKNTGELFF	TGTGCCAGCAGCATTAACCAACGGGACAAGAATACCGGGGAGCTGTTTTTT
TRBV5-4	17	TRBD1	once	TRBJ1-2	CASSLGGGQGANYGYTF	TGTGCCAGCAGCTTGGGAGGTGGACAGGGAGCCAACTATGGCTACACCTTC
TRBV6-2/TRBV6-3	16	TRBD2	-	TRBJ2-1	CASSPVRAGVVDEQFF	TGTGCCAGCAGTCCAGTTAGAGCGGGAGTCGTAGATGAGCAGTTCTTC
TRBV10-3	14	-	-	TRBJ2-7	CAIRKGQGVYEQYF	TGTGCCATCAGGAAAGGGCAGGGTGTCTACGAGCAGTACTTC
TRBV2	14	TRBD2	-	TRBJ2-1	CASSSGGAYNEQFF	TGTGCCAGCAGTAGCGGGGGGGCATACAATGAGCAGTTCTTC
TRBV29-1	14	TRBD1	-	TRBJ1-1	CSAVPGQGVTEAFF	TGCAGCGCTGTCCCGGGACAGGGAGTGACTGAAGCTTTCTTT
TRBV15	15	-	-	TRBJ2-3	CATSRDPGKTDTQYF	TGTGCCACCAGCAGAGATCCCGGTAAAACAGATACGCAGTATTTT
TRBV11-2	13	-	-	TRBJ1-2	CASSLGLGYGYTF	TGTGCCAGCAGCCTCGGCCTGGGGTATGGCTACACCTTC
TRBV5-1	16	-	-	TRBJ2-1	CASSYVGGSSYNEQFF	TGCGCCAGCAGCTACGTAGGGGGAAGCTCCTACAATGAGCAGTTCTTC
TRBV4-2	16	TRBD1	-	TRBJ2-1	CASSQVGGTGLDEQFF	TGTGCCAGCAGCCAAGTTGGGGGGACAGGGCTGGATGAGCAGTTCTTC
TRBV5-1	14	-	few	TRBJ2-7	CASSLTIPSYEQYF	TGCGCCAGCAGCTTAACTATACCATCCTACGAGCAGTACTTC
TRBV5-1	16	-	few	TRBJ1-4	CASSLAIGTRNEKLFF	TGCGCCAGCAGCTTAGCTATCGGGACAAGGAATGAAAAACTGTTTTTT
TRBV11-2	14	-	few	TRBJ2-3	CASSLSPSTDTQYF	TGTGCCAGCAGCCTTTCCCCTAGCACAGATACGCAGTATTTT
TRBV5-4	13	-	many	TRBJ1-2	CASSLAKNYGYTF	TGTGCCAGCAGCTTGGCGAAGAACTATGGCTACACCTTC
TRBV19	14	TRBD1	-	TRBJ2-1	CASSFTDRVNEQFF	TGTGCCAGTAGTTTTACAGACAGGGTGAATGAGCAGTTCTTC
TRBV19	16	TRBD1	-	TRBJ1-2	CASSMGTGNRDYGYTF	TGTGCCAGTAGTATGGGGACAGGGAACAGGGACTATGGCTACACCTTC
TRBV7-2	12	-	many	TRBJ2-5	CASSFRHRISYF	TGTGCCAGCAGCTTCCGACATAGGATCTCGTACTTC
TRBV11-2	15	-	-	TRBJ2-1	CASSSVKGGRNEQFF	TGTGCCAGCAGCTCCGTTAAAGGGGGACGCAATGAGCAGTTCTTC
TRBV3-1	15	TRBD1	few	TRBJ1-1	CASSQDLGTGSKAFF	TGTGCCAGCAGCCAAGATCTAGGGACAGGGAGTAAGGCTTTCTTT
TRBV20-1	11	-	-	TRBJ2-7	CSAPLGYEQYF	TGCAGTGCTCCACTGGGTTACGAGCAGTACTTC
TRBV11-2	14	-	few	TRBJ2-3	CASSLMGAEDTQYF	TGTGCCAGCAGCTTAATGGGGGCGGAAGATACGCAGTATTTT
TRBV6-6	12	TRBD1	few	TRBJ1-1	CASSSGGTEAFF	TGTGCCAGCAGTTCAGGGGGGACTGAAGCTTTCTTT
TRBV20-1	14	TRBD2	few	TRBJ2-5	CSAPGLGPGKTQYF	TGCAGTGCTCCTGGACTAGGCCCCGGGAAGACCCAGTACTTC
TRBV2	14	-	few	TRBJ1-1	CASSDTGGYTEAFF	TGTGCCAGCAGTGATACCGGCGGATACACTGAAGCTTTCTTT
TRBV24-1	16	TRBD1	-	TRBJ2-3	CATSDQRGPRVDTQYF	TGTGCCACCAGTGACCAAAGGGGGCCGCGAGTAGATACGCAGTATTTT
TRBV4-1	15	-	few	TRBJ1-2	CASSQWHDRLYGYTF	TGCGCCAGCAGCCAATGGCACGACAGACTCTATGGCTACACCTTC
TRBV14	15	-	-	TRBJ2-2	CASSQETHPTGELFF	TGTGCCAGCAGCCAAGAGACCCATCCGACCGGGGAGCTGTTTTTT
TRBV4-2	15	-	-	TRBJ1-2	CASSREGGNNYGYTF	TGTGCCAGCAGCAGGGAAGGGGGGAATAACTATGGCTACACCTTC
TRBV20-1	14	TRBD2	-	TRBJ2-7	CSAFLAGTSYEQYF	TGCAGTGCTTTCCTAGCGGGAACCTCCTACGAGCAGTACTTC